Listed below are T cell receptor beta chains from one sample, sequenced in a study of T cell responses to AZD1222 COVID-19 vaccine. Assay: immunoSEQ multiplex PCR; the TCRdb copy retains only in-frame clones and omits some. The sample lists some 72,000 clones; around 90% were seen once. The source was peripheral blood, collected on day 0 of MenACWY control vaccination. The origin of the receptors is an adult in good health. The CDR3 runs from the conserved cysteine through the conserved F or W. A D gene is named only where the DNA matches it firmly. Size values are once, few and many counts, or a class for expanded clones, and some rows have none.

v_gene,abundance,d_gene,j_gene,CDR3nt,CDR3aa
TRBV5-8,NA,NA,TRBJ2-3,TGTGCCAGCAGCTTAGGGGACGGCTCTTTTAGCACAGATACGCAGTATTTT,CASSLGDGSFSTDTQYF
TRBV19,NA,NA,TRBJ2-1,TGTGCCAGTAGGGTGGGGCAGGCCGACTCCTACAATGAGCAGTTCTTC,CASRVGQADSYNEQFF
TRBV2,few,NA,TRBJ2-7,TGTGCCAGCACTTTTCAGGCAACCTCCTACGAGCAGTACTTC,CASTFQATSYEQYF
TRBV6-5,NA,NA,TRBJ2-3,TGTGCCAGCAGTTACGGTGGGCAGGGAACAGATACGCAGTATTTT,CASSYGGQGTDTQYF
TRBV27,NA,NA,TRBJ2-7,TGTGCCAGCAGTAACACCCCCGGGACAAACTACGAGCAGTACTTC,CASSNTPGTNYEQYF
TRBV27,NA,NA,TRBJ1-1,TGTGCCAGCAGACCAAGGACGGAGATGAACACTGAAGCTTTCTTT,CASRPRTEMNTEAFF
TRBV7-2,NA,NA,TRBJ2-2,TGTGCCATCCCCAACCCAGGGTCGGGAACGAACACCGGGGAGCTGTTTTTT,CAIPNPGSGTNTGELFF
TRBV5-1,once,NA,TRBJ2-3,TGCGCCAGCAGTCAAGTAGCGGTCCCTAGCACAGATACGCAGTATTTT,CASSQVAVPSTDTQYF
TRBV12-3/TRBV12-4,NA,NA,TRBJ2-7,TGTGCCAGCAGTTTTCAAGGGGGCTACGAGCAGTACTTC,CASSFQGGYEQYF
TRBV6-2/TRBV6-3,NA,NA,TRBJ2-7,TGTGCCAGCAGTTTAACTACAGGGTCCTACGAGCAGTACTTC,CASSLTTGSYEQYF
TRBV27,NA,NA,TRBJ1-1,TGTGCCAGCAGACTGCTCGGCCAGCGGGCTATGAACACTGAAGCTTTCTTT,CASRLLGQRAMNTEAFF
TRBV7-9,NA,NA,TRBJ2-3,TGTGCCAGCAGCTTAGTTTCAGGGTACACAGATACGCAGTATTTT,CASSLVSGYTDTQYF
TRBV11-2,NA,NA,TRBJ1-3,TGTGCCAGCAGCTTAGTTCTGACGGAAGGAAACACCATATATTTT,CASSLVLTEGNTIYF
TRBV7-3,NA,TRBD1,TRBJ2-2,TGTGCCAGCAGCACAGGGGGTAACACCGGGGAGCTGTTTTTT,CASSTGGNTGELFF
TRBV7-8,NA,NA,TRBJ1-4,TGTGCCAGCAGCTCAGGGACACGGGGAGTTAATGAAAAACTGTTTTTT,CASSSGTRGVNEKLFF
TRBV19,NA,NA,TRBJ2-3,TGTGCCAGTAGGGGGCCCCTACTAGCACGAGGGGATACGCAGTATTTT,CASRGPLLARGDTQYF
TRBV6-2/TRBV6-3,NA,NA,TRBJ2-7,TGTGCCAGCAGTCCCGACACACCCTACGAGCAGTACTTC,CASSPDTPYEQYF
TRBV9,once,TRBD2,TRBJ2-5,TGTGCCAGCAGCCCCAAGGGACTAGCGGGAGAGACCCAGTACTTC,CASSPKGLAGETQYF
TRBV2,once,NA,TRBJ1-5,TGTGCCAGCAGTGAATCAAGGGGGGGCAATCAGCCCCAGCATTTT,CASSESRGGNQPQHF
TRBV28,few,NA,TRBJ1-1,TGTGCCAGCAGTTTGTTACAGACGAACACTGAAGCTTTCTTT,CASSLLQTNTEAFF
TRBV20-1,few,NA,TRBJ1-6,TGCAGTGCTTCAGGGAGCTCACCCCTCCACTTT,CSASGSSPLHF
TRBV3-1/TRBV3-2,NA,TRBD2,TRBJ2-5,TGTGCCAGCAGCCTTAGGGCCGGGACTAGCAAGGGGGGACAAGAGACCCAGTACTTC,CASSLRAGTSKGGQETQYF
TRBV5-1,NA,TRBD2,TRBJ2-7,TGCGCCAGCAGCCCGGGACTAGCGGGGGAGAGCTCCTACGAGCAGTACTTC,CASSPGLAGESSYEQYF
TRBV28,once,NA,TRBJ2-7,TGTGCCAGCACACATTTAGGGGGCTCCTACGAGCAGTACTTC,CASTHLGGSYEQYF
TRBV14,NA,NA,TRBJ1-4,TGTGCCAGCAGCCAATTTACAACAACTAATGAAAAACTGTTTTTT,CASSQFTTTNEKLFF
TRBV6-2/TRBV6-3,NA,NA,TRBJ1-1,TGTGCCAGCAGTCCCGACAGGAGAGACACTGAAGCTTTCTTT,CASSPDRRDTEAFF
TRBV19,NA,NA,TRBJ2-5,TGTGCCAGTAGTATTGGTAGGGAGACCCAGTACTTC,CASSIGRETQYF
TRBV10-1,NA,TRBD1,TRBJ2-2,TGCGCCAGCAGTGATCTGCCCGGGGGCAGGGGGCATTCCACCGGGGAGCTGTTTTTT,CASSDLPGGRGHSTGELFF
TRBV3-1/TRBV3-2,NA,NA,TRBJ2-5,TGTGCCAGCAGCCAACGGGGGGAGACCCAGTACTTC,CASSQRGETQYF
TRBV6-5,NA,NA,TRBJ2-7,TGTGCCAGCACCCCCCCGGGCGGCTCGGGCTACGAGCAGTACTTC,CASTPPGGSGYEQYF
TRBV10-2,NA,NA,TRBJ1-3,TGCGCCAGCAGTCAGACAGGTAGCTCTGGAAACACCATATATTTT,CASSQTGSSGNTIYF
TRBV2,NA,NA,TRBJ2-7,TGTGCCAGCAAACTGGATTTTCGCGAGCAGTACTTC,CASKLDFREQYF
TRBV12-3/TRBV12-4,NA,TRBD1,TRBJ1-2,TGTGCCAGCACCCTACGACAGGGGGGTAGCTACACCTTC,CASTLRQGGSYTF
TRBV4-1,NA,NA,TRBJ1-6,TGCGCCAGCAGCCCTTCATCGCAGGAAAATTCACCCCTCCACTTT,CASSPSSQENSPLHF
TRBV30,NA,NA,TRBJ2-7,TGTGCCTGGAGCACAGGGTTGGATATGTACTTC,CAWSTGLDMYF
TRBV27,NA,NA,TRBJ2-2,TGTGCCAGCAGTTTTGGCGTCACCGGGGAGCTGTTTTTT,CASSFGVTGELFF
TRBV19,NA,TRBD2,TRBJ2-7,TGTGCCAGTAGTACCCGTCGCGGCGGGGGCGAGCAGTACTTC,CASSTRRGGGEQYF
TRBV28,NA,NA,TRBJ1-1,TGTGCCAGCAGCCCCCCAGAAGGACCGGGACAGAACACTGAAGCTTTCTTT,CASSPPEGPGQNTEAFF
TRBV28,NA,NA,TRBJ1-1,TGTGCCAGCAGTTTCTCGGGGGAGAACACTGAAGCTTTCTTT,CASSFSGENTEAFF
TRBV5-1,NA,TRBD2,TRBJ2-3,TGCGCCAGCAGCTTGGCCATTACTAGCGGGGGCCCGTCCAGCACAGATACGCAGTATTTT,CASSLAITSGGPSSTDTQYF
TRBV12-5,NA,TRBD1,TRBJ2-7,TGTGCTAGTGGTTTGGGGCCCGGGACAGGATATAAGAGCTCCTACGAGCAGTACTTC,CASGLGPGTGYKSSYEQYF
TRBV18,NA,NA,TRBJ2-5,TGTGCCAGCTCACCACCGACCAGGGGAGAGACCCAGTACTTC,CASSPPTRGETQYF
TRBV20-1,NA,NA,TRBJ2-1,TGCAGTGCTAGTGACGGGAGCTCCTACAATGAGCAGTTCTTC,CSASDGSSYNEQFF
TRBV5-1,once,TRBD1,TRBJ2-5,TGCGCCAGCAGGCCGGGACAGCAAGAGACCCAGTACTTC,CASRPGQQETQYF
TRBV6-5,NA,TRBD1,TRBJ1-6,TGTGCCAGCAGCCGGACAGGGGAATATTCACCCCTCCACTTT,CASSRTGEYSPLHF
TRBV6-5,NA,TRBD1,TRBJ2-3,TGTGCCAGCAGTTACAGGGGGCTGGGAACAGATACGCAGTATTTT,CASSYRGLGTDTQYF
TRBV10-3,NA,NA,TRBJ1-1,TGTGCCATCGGGGACGGAGAGAACACTGAAGCTTTCTTT,CAIGDGENTEAFF